The 20 T cell receptor beta chains below were found in one sample sequenced in a study of blood T cell repertoires in COVID-19. The repertoire was sequenced with immunoSEQ multiplex PCR; TCRdb's copy has only in-frame clones and lacks some. Of some 76,000 clones listed, over 80% are singletons. The sample comprised peripheral blood. Receptors originate from a man in his forties or fifties with COVID-19, enrolled during active disease.

The V call is TRBV5-4, the J call TRBJ2-7; 15 nucleotides agree with TRBD2. With V trimmed by 3 bases and J by 7 bases, 8 bases remained unmatched. Germline V lookup: CDR1 SGHNT, CDR2 YYREEE (reference sequence). The CDR3 contains 16 residues. CDR3 region: CASSSPGTSGRYEQYF. For the CDR3, the DNA is TGTGCCAGCAGCTCCCCCGGGACTAGCGGGAGGTATGAGCAGTACTTC.

The table lists this clone with a count of one. The chain carries TRBV3-1 (or the pseudogene TRBV3-2) and TRBJ2-4; 7 bases align to TRBD2. This CDR3 region has 16 residues. Germline assignment: CDR1 LGHDT and CDR2 YNNKEL (reference sequence). With 1 base clipped from V and 4 bases from J, the junction kept 7 bases outside the gene matches. The CDR3 DNA reads TGTGCCAGCAGCCAAGTCAACGGGAGGTCGAAAAACATTCAGTACTTC. Translated: CASSQVNGRSKNIQYF.

This chain joins TRBV4-2 and TRBJ2-4; 9 bases map to TRBD2. CDR1 is LGHNA and CDR2 is YNFKEQ in the germline V gene. CDR3 size: 19 residues. The V and J ends lost 0 bases and 1 base, in that order; junction bases with no gene match: 10. The CDR3 sequence is CASSQETRLAVGAKNIQYF. Written as DNA, the CDR3 is TGTGCCAGCAGCCAAGAGACTAGACTAGCGGTGGGGGCCAAAAACATTCAGTACTTC.

V and J are TRBV2 and TRBJ1-1, with a tentative D call TRBD1 (5 bases). This CDR3 spans 13 amino acids. Germline V gene data show CDR1 as SNHLY and CDR2 as FYNNEI. The germline V and J ends were trimmed by 0 bases and 6 bases, with 8 bases remaining between them. CDR3 residues: CASSEAGAAEAFF. The CDR3, as DNA: TGTGCCAGCAGTGAAGCTGGGGCAGCTGAAGCTTTCTTT.

A few counts support this clone. This chain joins TRBV5-5 and TRBJ2-3; no clear D. The germline V gene has CDR1 SGHKS and CDR2 YYEKEE (reference sequence). This CDR3 region has 12 residues. V was clipped by 4 bases and J by 4 bases, with 7 bases between them. In DNA, the CDR3 is TGTGCCAGCAGCCGGGTGGCAGATACGCAGTATTTT. This codes for CASSRVADTQYF.

This clone was seen a handful of times. This chain uses TRBV28 with TRBJ1-5; the D gene is possibly TRBD1 (6 bases). V shed 6 bases and J shed 7 bases, with 16 bases lying between them. This CDR3 region has 14 residues. Germline-derived CDR1 and CDR2 are MDHEN and SYDVKM. Here the CDR3 DNA reads TGTGCCAGCAGGCACCCAGGGGTATCCCAGCCCCAGCATTTT. Protein sequence: CASRHPGVSQPQHF.

The rearrangement joins TRBV15 to TRBJ2-7, with TRBD1 matching over 10 bases. Trimming at V came to 6 bases and at J to 2 bases, leaving 4 bases not matched to a gene. From germline, CDR1 is LNHNV and CDR2 YYDKDF (reference sequence). The CDR3 contains 14 residues. The CDR3, as DNA: TGTGCCACCAGTACCGGGACAGGGGCCTACGAGCAGTACTTC. Translating it yields CATSTGTGAYEQYF.

This clone has at least ten counts. The rearrangement uses TRBV19 and TRBJ2-7, with D possibly TRBD1 on 7 matching bases. CDR3 size: 13 residues. Germline V gives CDR1 LNHDA, CDR2 SQIVND (reference sequence). V was cut by 6 bases and J by 5 bases, with 14 bases left in between. The CDR3 loop reads CASRETGRHEQYF. In nucleotides, the CDR3 is TGTGCCAGTAGAGAGACAGGGAGGCACGAGCAGTACTTC.

The chain has TRBV6-2 or TRBV6-3 and TRBJ2-7, with 8 positions matching TRBD1. CDR1 is MNHEY and CDR2 is SVGEGT in the germline V gene. The CDR3 sequence is 16 residues long. Trimming at V came to 6 bases and at J to 5 bases, leaving 15 bases not matched to a gene. CDR3 bases: TGTGCCAGCAGCCCTAGCGCAGGGGGCTATGTTGACGAGCAGTACTTC. This gives the protein CASSPSAGGYVDEQYF.

V is TRBV7-6 and J is TRBJ2-4, with D hard to call. The CDR3 covers 14 residues. Trimming took 3 bases from V and 6 from J, leaving 12 bases between them. Germline CDR1 and CDR2: SGHVS and FNYEAQ. In nucleotides, the CDR3 is TGTGCCAGCAGCTTGAGGAGCTTGGGAAACATTCAGTACTTC. This encodes CASSLRSLGNIQYF.

This clone was recorded only once. The rearrangement links TRBV5-6 to TRBJ1-3; D unresolved. The CDR3 is 15 residues long. The germline gives CDR1 SGHDT, CDR2 YYEEEE. The V end was cut by 1 base, the J end by 0 bases, with 8 bases between. The CDR3: CASSLLQSSGNTIYF. CDR3 sequence (DNA): TGTGCCAGCAGCTTGCTACAGAGCTCTGGAAACACCATATATTTT.

CDR3 nucleotide sequence: TGTGCCAGCAGCTTAGGGATTAGCGGGAGATCCTCCTACGAGCAGTACTTC. It encodes CASSLGISGRSSYEQYF. This chain uses TRBV7-2 with TRBJ2-7; 9 positions agree with TRBD2. Germline CDR1 is SGHTA and CDR2 is FQGNSA. This CDR3 has 17 amino acids. Losses at the gene ends were 1 base for V and 0 bases for J; bases not matched to a gene: 7.

This clone occurred many times. The chain couples TRBV19 to TRBJ1-2; tentative D call: TRBD1 (5 bases). Trimming cost V 1 base and J 8 bases, with 8 bases left between them. Germline values: CDR1 LNHDA, CDR2 SQIVND (reference sequence). The CDR3 length is 12 residues. The CDR3 bases are TGTGCCAGTAGTATAGGAACAGGAGGCTACACCTTC. This gives the protein CASSIGTGGYTF.

V and J are TRBV9 and TRBJ2-1; weak D call: TRBD1 (5 bases). Trimming took off 7 bases at V and 2 bases at J, with 16 bases between the two ends. The germline CDR1 and CDR2 sequences are SGDLS and YYNGEE. The CDR3 covers 15 residues. The CDR3 nucleotides are TGTGCCAGCGGGGTGGGGCGGCCGCCCTACAATGAGCAGTTCTTC. This encodes CASGVGRPPYNEQFF.

A few counts support this clone. The rearrangement uses TRBV5-1 and TRBJ2-3; TRBD2 matches 8 bases. Germline CDR1 reads SGHRS; CDR2 reads YFSETQ. Germline trimming cut 7 bases from V and 1 base from J; bases unmatched to any gene: 5. The CDR3 has 14 residues. CDR3 residues: CASDREGGTDTQYF. In DNA, the CDR3 is TGCGCCAGCGACCGGGAGGGCGGCACAGATACGCAGTATTTT.

The chain is built from TRBV7-2 and TRBJ1-6; possibly TRBD1 for D (5 bases). Germline lookup yields CDR1 SGHTA and CDR2 FQGNSA. The CDR3 loop spans 15 amino acids. V lost 5 bases to trimming and J lost 7 bases, with 15 bases between them. The CDR3, as DNA: TGTGCCAGCAGCCCCCAGGGCCGGATCAATTCACCCCTCCACTTT. It specifies CASSPQGRINSPLHF.

This clone was counted only a few times. The chain employs TRBV25-1 and TRBJ1-2; possible D gene TRBD1, 5 bases. CDR1 and CDR2 (germline): MGHDK, SYGVNS. V was clipped by 6 bases and J by 6 bases, with 20 bases between them. This CDR3 is built from 15 residues. The chain's CDR3 is CASSPSLTGGDGYTF. The CDR3 coding sequence is TGTGCCAGCAGCCCTTCTTTAACGGGGGGAGATGGCTACACCTTC.

This clone came up a few times. J is TRBJ1-2 and V is TRBV4-1; no reliable D call. This CDR3 region has 11 residues. V lost 0 bases and J lost 13, with 9 bases in between. Looked up from germline, CDR1 is MGHRA and CDR2 is YSYEKL. The CDR3 coding sequence is TGCGCCAGCAGCCAAGAGGGCCGTGCCACCTTC. Protein: CASSQEGRATF.

This chain uses TRBV4-3 with TRBJ2-7; 10 bases are a match to TRBD2. The CDR3 runs 16 residues. After removal of 1 base from V and 3 bases from J, the junction contained 6 bases not matched to a gene. Per the germline V gene, CDR1 is LGHNA and CDR2 is YSLEER. The DNA of the CDR3 is TGCGCCAGCAGCCAAGCTAGCGGGAGAGCGGTCTACGAGCAGTACTTC. Amino acids: CASSQASGRAVYEQYF.

The chain combines TRBV10-3 with TRBJ2-3; D remains ambiguous. Trimming shortened V by 3 bases and J by 2 bases, and 12 bases separated the two germline ends. The length of the CDR3 is 15 residues. The V gene's germline CDR1 is ENHRY and CDR2 SYGVKD. DNA for the CDR3: TGTGCCATCAGTGATTTACACACAACCACAGATACGCAGTATTTT. Translation gives CAISDLHTTTDTQYF.